This T cell receptor beta chain was obtained from a study of blood T cell repertoires in COVID-19. Germline assignment: CDR1 LNHDA and CDR2 SQIVND (reference sequence). This CDR3 region has 12 residues. Unmatched junction bases numbered 3, after V lost 10 bases and J lost 5 bases. The table came from immunoSEQ multiplex PCR; TCRdb's copy has only in-frame clones and leaves some out. The sample has 300,000 to 350,000 clones, around 90% seen once. J is TRBJ2-7 and V is TRBV19, with 12 bases aligning to TRBD1. Sequenced sample: peripheral blood. The sequence came from a man in his late teens or twenties with active or convalescent COVID-19. The DNA of the CDR3 is TGTGCCACGGGACAGGGGGCCCACGAGCAGTACTTC. The encoded protein is CATGQGAHEQYF. Together with reference TRBV19 and TRBJ2-7, the CDR3 gives the full variable domain: DGGITQSPKYLFRKEGQNVTLSCEQNLNHDAMYWYRQDPGQGLRLIYYSQIVNDFQKGDIAEGYSVSREKKESFPLTVTSAQKNPTAFYLCATGQGAHEQYFGPGTRLTVT.